These 19 T cell receptor beta chains were all obtained from the same sample, sequenced in a study of T cells in Graves' hyperthyroidism and ophthalmopathy. The CDR3 regions of TCR beta were amplified from RNA transcripts. An initial round of RT-PCR targeting the TCR CDR3 relied on the HTBI primer set. TCRdb independently ran MiXCR on the multiplex PCR reads; one entry per CDR3 protein. The sample contains more than 550,000 distinct CDR3 sequences, roughly 45% of which appear only once. Input material: peripheral blood or thyroid tissue (not recorded which). Source of these receptors: an adult man with Graves' disease, either hyperthyroidism or ophthalmopathy (not recorded which).

The chain uses TRBV20-1 and TRBJ1-2, with D perhaps TRBD1 (5 bases). Germline V lookup: CDR1 DFQATT, CDR2 SNEGSKA (reference sequence). This CDR3 is 14 amino acids long. The ends were cut back, 3 bases at V and 4 bases at J, with 15 bases in the middle. CDR3 DNA: TGCAGTGCTAGCCCCCAGGGAGCCGGCTATGGCTACACCTTC. Translated, it gives CSASPQGAGYGYTF.

This rearrangement joins TRBV7-2 to TRBJ2-5, with D perhaps being TRBD1 or TRBD2 (6 bases each). CDR1 and CDR2 from the germline V gene are SGHTA and FQGNSA. Trimming stripped 6 bases from V and 5 bases from J, with 19 bases between. This CDR3 contains 15 residues. For the CDR3, the DNA is TGTGCCAGCAGTGAAGCGGTCCTAGGGGGGGAGACCCAGTACTTC. Its translation: CASSEAVLGGETQYF.

This clonotype came up a few times. The V and J genes are TRBV7-8 and TRBJ1-2; perhaps TRBD1 as D (6 bases). The V end lost 5 bases, the J end lost 1 base, and 17 bases lay between the germline ends. The CDR3 sequence is 16 residues long. CDR1 is SGHVS, CDR2 FQNEAQ, per germline. CDR3 nucleotide sequence: TGTGCCAGCAGCCTCCTTTTCGAAGGGGGTAACTATGGCTACACCTTC. Its translation: CASSLLFEGGNYGYTF. The full variable domain, its missing parts supplied by reference TRBV7-8 and TRBJ1-2, is GAGVSQSPRYKVAKRGQDVALRCDPISGHVSLFWYQQALGQGPEFLTYFQNEAQLDKSGLPSDRFFAERPEGSVSTLKIQRTQQEDSAVYLCASSLLFEGGNYGYTFGSGTRLTVV.

This clonotype was detected ten times or more. The gene calls are TRBV7-8 and TRBJ1-2; a weak D match, TRBD1 (6 bases). Germline assignment: CDR1 SGHVS and CDR2 FQNEAQ. The CDR3 is 14 amino acids. V gave up 0 bases and J gave up 8 bases, with 13 bases separating them. Here the CDR3 reads CASSLAAGVGGYTF. The CDR3 DNA is TGTGCCAGCAGCTTAGCGGCAGGGGTTGGCGGCTACACCTTC.

V gene TRBV20-1 combines with J gene TRBJ1-1; TRBD1 matches 8 bases. The germline V gene has CDR1 DFQATT and CDR2 SNEGSKA (reference sequence). Losses at the gene ends were 0 bases for V and 4 bases for J; bases not matched to a gene: 4. The CDR3 spans 14 residues. The CDR3 loop reads CSARETGVGTEAFF. In nucleotides, the CDR3 is TGCAGTGCTAGAGAGACAGGGGTCGGCACTGAAGCTTTCTTT.

This clonotype was observed at least ten times. The V gene is TRBV14, the J gene TRBJ1-6, with 8 bases matching TRBD1. J lost 19 bases, V lost 0 bases, and 11 bases had no gene match. This CDR3 is 14 amino acids long. Germline V gene lookup returns CDR1 SGHDN and CDR2 FVKESK. Here the CDR3 DNA reads TGTGCCAGCAGCCAAGATCTCCGGACAGGGACTCAACACTTT. This codes for CASSQDLRTGTQHF.

The chain joins TRBV7-9 to TRBJ2-5; perhaps TRBD1 as D (5 bases). Trimming pared 2 bases from V and 5 bases from J, leaving 21 bases between. This CDR3 is built from 17 residues. CDR1 SEHNR and CDR2 FQNEAQ come from the germline V gene (reference sequence). CDR3: CASSLKAAGKVGETQYF. CDR3 in DNA: TGTGCCAGCAGCTTAAAGGCGGCAGGGAAAGTGGGGGAGACCCAGTACTTC.

Only a few counts were recorded for this clonotype. This chain uses TRBV5-8 with TRBJ2-7; 10 bases line up with TRBD2. The CDR3 covers 15 residues. After removal of 0 bases from V and 4 bases from J, the junction contained 4 bases not matched to a gene. Germline CDR1 and CDR2: SGHTS and YDEGEE. CDR3 sequence reads: CASSLASSGSYEQYF. The CDR3 nucleotides read TGTGCCAGCAGCTTGGCGTCTAGCGGGAGTTACGAGCAGTACTTC.

In DNA, the CDR3 is TGTGCCACCCGTTTTGAGAATCAGCCCCAGCATTTT. Translating gives CATRFENQPQHF. The genes are TRBV24-1 and TRBJ1-5; D uncertain. The ends were cut back, 9 bases at V and 4 bases at J, with 9 bases in the middle. The CDR3 loop spans 12 amino acids. The germline gives CDR1 KGHDR, CDR2 SFDVKD.

This rearrangement joins TRBV12-3 or TRBV12-4 to TRBJ1-1; 7 bases match TRBD1. The CDR3 extends over 16 amino acids. V lost 1 base, J lost 0 bases, and 5 bases stayed unmatched. The CDR3 spells CASSLEGGRMNTEAFF. CDR3 coding DNA: TGTGCCAGCAGTTTAGAAGGGGGCAGGATGAACACTGAAGCTTTCTTT.

This clonotype turned up a few times. V is TRBV7-9 and J is TRBJ1-2; 11 positions agree with TRBD1. With 5 bases clipped from V and 8 bases from J, the junction kept 10 bases outside the gene matches. The CDR3 extends over 15 amino acids. Germline assignment: CDR1 SEHNR and CDR2 FQNEAQ (reference sequence). CDR3 sequence reads: CASSPRRTGGIGYTF. The CDR3 DNA reads as TGTGCCAGCAGCCCACGCCGGACAGGGGGCATCGGCTACACCTTC. Variable domain in full (rest from reference TRBV7-9 and TRBJ1-2): DTGVSQNPRHKITKRGQNVTFRCDPISEHNRLYWYRQTLGQGPEFLTYFQNEAQLEKSRLLSDRFSAERPKGSFSTLEIQRTEQGDSAMYLCASSPRRTGGIGYTFGSGTRLTVV.

With regard to this clonotype: Germline and junction disagree at one end, which may indicate a read error. CDR3 residues: CVSSFGGNTEAFF. CDR3 coding DNA: TGTGTCAGCAGTTTTGGGGGAAACACTGAAGCTTTCTTT. J is TRBJ1-1 and V is TRBV2; TRBD1 might be the D (5 bases). Germline lookup yields CDR1 SNHLY and CDR2 FYNNEI. The CDR3 sequence is 13 residues long.

This clonotype was seen a handful of times. The V and J genes are TRBV9 and TRBJ1-6; 7 bases map to TRBD1. Germline CDR1 SGDLS, CDR2 YYNGEE. V shed 5 bases, J shed 10 bases, and the junction held 12 bases outside the gene matches. CDR3 length: 15 residues. Here the CDR3 DNA reads TGTGCCAGCAGACAACCGATGGGGACAGCATCACCCCTCCACTTT. This encodes CASRQPMGTASPLHF. The variable domain in full, with the rest retrieved from reference TRBV9 and TRBJ1-6, is DSGVTQTPKHLITATGQRVTLRCSPRSGDLSVYWYQQSLDQGLQFLIQYYNGEERAKGNILERFSAQQFPDLHSELNLSSLELGDSALYFCASRQPMGTASPLHFGNGTRLTVT.

The rearrangement links TRBV7-9 to TRBJ1-6; D might be TRBD1 (5 bases). V dropped 3 bases and J dropped 10 bases, with 13 bases sitting between them. Germline CDR1 SEHNR, CDR2 FQNEAQ (reference sequence). The CDR3 covers 14 residues. Here the CDR3 reads CASSFEGGASPLHF. In DNA form, the CDR3 reads TGTGCCAGCAGCTTTGAGGGAGGGGCATCACCCCTCCACTTT.

The chain links TRBV20-1 to TRBJ1-2; 11 nucleotides line up with TRBD1. With V trimmed by 8 bases and J by 3 bases, 5 bases remained unmatched. The CDR3 totals 13 residues. Germline V gene sequence: CDR1 DFQATT, CDR2 SNEGSKA (reference sequence). DNA of the CDR3: TGCAGTTACTGGACAGGGGGCGACTATGGCTACACCTTC. Its translation: CSYWTGGDYGYTF.

The genes are TRBV29-1 and TRBJ1-2, with 10 bases fitting TRBD1. Germline-derived CDR1 and CDR2 are SQVTM and ANQGSEA. The junction had 11 bases not matched to a gene; V was cut back by 8 bases and J by 5 bases. This CDR3 is built from 14 residues. CDR3: CSMGRDRGRYGYTF. CDR3 nucleotides: TGCAGCATGGGACGGGACAGGGGTCGGTATGGCTACACCTTC.

The chain recombines TRBV25-1 with TRBJ1-1; D gene unclear. The CDR3 consists of 13 residues. Between the trimmed V and J ends, which lost 8 bases and 1 base, there was a span of 11 bases. Germline values: CDR1 MGHDK, CDR2 SYGVNS. The CDR3 loop reads CASVLGENTEAFF. CDR3 DNA sequence: TGTGCCAGCGTGCTAGGCGAGAACACTGAAGCTTTCTTT.

This clonotype was detected many times. The chain uses TRBV2 and TRBJ1-5; D is uncertain. V was pared by 1 base and J by 2 bases, with 3 bases between. The CDR3 has 13 residues. The germline gives CDR1 SNHLY, CDR2 FYNNEI. CDR3 coding DNA: TGTGCCAGCAGTGAAGGGGGCAATCAGCCCCAGCATTTT. As protein: CASSEGGNQPQHF.

In this sample, this clonotype turned up many times. The chain couples TRBV7-9 to TRBJ2-5, with 7 nucleotides matching TRBD1. The CDR3 has 14 residues. V lost 0 bases to trimming and J lost 3 bases; unmatched junction nucleotides: 1. The germline CDR1 and CDR2 sequences are SEHNR and FQNEAQ (reference sequence). CDR3 protein: CASSLAQGEETQYF. In nucleotides, the CDR3 is TGTGCCAGCAGCTTAGCCCAGGGGGAAGAGACCCAGTACTTC.